There are many counts of the clone carrying this T cell receptor (beta chain). What it recognizes is unknown. This specimen comes from a study of T cells in Graves' hyperthyroidism and ophthalmopathy. Study observations and caveats: A 13 V-J signature model discriminated ophthalmopathy versus stable hyperthyroidism. The majority of expanded thyroid clonotypes above 0.001 also appeared in blood.

RNA transcripts served as the template for amplifying TCR beta CDR3 regions. TCR CDR3 underwent first-round RT-PCR with the HTBI primer set. TCRdb redid the calling of the multiplex PCR reads with MiXCR, one entry per CDR3 protein. This sample carries roughly 570,000 distinct CDR3 sequences, roughly 50% of them seen once, and the ten largest clones take roughly 19%. Diagnoses were made from clinical symptoms, serum measures (thyroxine and TRAb), thyroid ultrasound and orbital computed tomography. The CDR3 has 17 residues. CDR1 and CDR2 from the germline V gene are MGHRA and YSYEKL. V lost 1 base, J lost 5 bases, and 11 bases stayed unmatched.

This chain links TRBV4-1 with TRBJ2-5, with 9 bases identical to TRBD2. Sequencing input: peripheral blood or thyroid tissue (not recorded which). The sequence derives from an adult woman with Graves' disease, either hyperthyroidism or ophthalmopathy (not recorded which). The CDR3 bases are TGCGCCAGCAGCCAAGTCGGGGCTAGCGGGAAATCGGAGACCCAGTACTTC. Translated: CASSQVGASGKSETQYF.